The 8 T cell receptor beta chains given below trace back to one sample, sequenced in a study of T cell responses to AZD1222 COVID-19 vaccine. Libraries were prepared by immunoSEQ multiplex PCR; TCRdb keeps only in-frame clonotypes and omits some of them. The profile covers under 150,000 clones, with roughly 90% appearing a single time and 1.5% to 2% taken by the ten largest. This material consisted of peripheral blood, taken 28 days after the second AZD1222 dose. The origin of the receptors is an adult who received the AZD1222 COVID-19 vaccine.

V and J are TRBV3-1 (or the pseudogene TRBV3-2) and TRBJ2-2; tentatively, D is TRBD1 (5 bases). Germline CDR1 reads LGHDT; CDR2 reads YNNKEL (reference sequence). This CDR3 region has 13 residues. Trimming pared 4 bases from V and 7 bases from J, leaving 10 bases between. Here the CDR3 reads CASSPQGIGELFF. DNA of the CDR3: TGTGCCAGCAGCCCTCAGGGAATCGGGGAGCTGTTTTTT.

This chain links TRBV7-2 with TRBJ2-6, with unresolved D. The CDR3 is 13 amino acids. Germline CDR1 reads SGHTA; CDR2 reads FQGNSA. The V end was cut by 6 bases, the J end by 0 bases, with 3 bases between. CDR3 region: CASRSSGANVLTF. CDR3 sequence (DNA): TGTGCCAGCAGAAGCTCTGGGGCCAACGTCCTGACTTTC.

For this clone: Other DNA sequences in this sample translate to the same CDR3. The chain recombines TRBV7-9 with TRBJ1-2; D is perhaps TRBD1 (5 bases). The V end was cut by 5 bases, the J end by 4 bases, with 11 bases between. The germline CDR1 and CDR2 sequences are SEHNR and FQNEAQ (reference sequence). The CDR3 is 13 residues long. CDR3 sequence (DNA): TGTGCCAGCAGCCCTCCAGGGTTCTATGGCTACACCTTC. This codes for CASSPPGFYGYTF.

The V and J genes are TRBV6-1 and TRBJ2-7, with D tentatively TRBD2 (5 bases). CDR1 and CDR2 (germline): MNHNS, SASEGT. The CDR3 spans 14 residues. Between the trimmed V and J ends, which lost 2 bases and 3 bases, there was a span of 11 bases. The chain's CDR3 is CASSERIGGYEQYV. The CDR3 DNA sequence: TGTGCCAGCAGTGAAAGGATCGGAGGCTACGAGCAGTACGTC.

V is TRBV28 and J is TRBJ1-1; D is unclear. Trimming shortened V by 5 bases and J by 0 bases, and 13 bases separated the two germline ends. The germline V gene encodes CDR1 MDHEN and CDR2 SYDVKM. The CDR3 spans 15 residues. DNA of the CDR3: TGTGCCAGCAGTCTCGGGGTACAGATGAACACTGAAGCTTTCTTT. This codes for CASSLGVQMNTEAFF. The full variable domain, rest sourced from reference TRBV28 and TRBJ1-1, is DVKVTQSSRYLVKRTGEKVFLECVQDMDHENMFWYRQDPGLGLRLIYFSYDVKMKEKGDIPEGYSVSREKKERFSLILESASTNQTSMYLCASSLGVQMNTEAFFGQGTRLTVV.

This sequence joins TRBV19 and TRBJ2-1, with D perhaps matching TRBD2 (6 bases). The V gene's germline CDR1 is LNHDA and CDR2 SQIVND (reference sequence). V was pared by 1 base and J by 10 bases, with 17 bases between. CDR3 size: 15 residues. Here the CDR3 DNA reads TGTGCCAGTAGTATAGGGGAGGTCACGTCAGGGGAGCAGTTCTTC. Translating gives CASSIGEVTSGEQFF.

The chain carries TRBV27 and TRBJ2-7; tentative D call: TRBD2 (5 bases). The V and J ends lost 3 bases and 7 bases respectively, with 10 bases between them. The CDR3 is made up of 12 amino acids. CDR1 MNHEY and CDR2 SMNVEV come from the germline V gene (reference sequence). The CDR3 protein is CASSFISGEQYF. CDR3 coding DNA: TGTGCCAGCAGTTTCATCTCGGGGGAGCAGTACTTC.

The count of this clone is one. This sequence joins TRBV28 and TRBJ2-4; D remains ambiguous. Germline-derived CDR1 and CDR2 are MDHEN and SYDVKM. V lost 6 bases and J lost 3, with 6 bases in between. This CDR3 has 12 amino acids. CDR3 region: CASRAGKNIQYF. The CDR3, as DNA: TGTGCCAGCAGGGCAGGCAAAAACATTCAGTACTTC. Filled out from reference TRBV28 and TRBJ2-4, the complete variable domain reads DVKVTQSSRYLVKRTGEKVFLECVQDMDHENMFWYRQDPGLGLRLIYFSYDVKMKEKGDIPEGYSVSREKKERFSLILESASTNQTSMYLCASRAGKNIQYFGAGTRLSVL.